The 9 T cell receptor beta chains listed next were all sequenced from one sample in a study of CD8+ T cells in alopecia areata. Extraction and reverse transcription of RNA yielded cDNA as the sequencing template. The table came from immunoSEQ multiplex PCR; TCRdb's copy has only in-frame clones and leaves some out. The sample holds some 200,000 clones, more than 55% seen once. The sequenced sample was CD8+ T cells sorted from blood. These receptors were taken from a human donor in good health.

This clone turned up a few times. The V call is TRBV19, the J call TRBJ2-3; the D gene is possibly TRBD1 (6 bases). V gave up 4 bases and J gave up 1 base, with 12 bases separating them. CDR3 length equals 15 residues. CDR1 is LNHDA and CDR2 is SQIVND in the germline V gene (reference sequence). The CDR3 nucleotides are TGTGCCAGTAGTACCCACAGGGACCGCACAGATACGCAGTATTTT. It yields the protein CASSTHRDRTDTQYF.

Only a few counts were recorded for this clone. The CDR3 region is CATGGLATDTQYF. The CDR3 DNA follows: TGTGCCACCGGGGGGCTCGCCACAGATACGCAGTATTTT. V is TRBV15 and J is TRBJ2-3, with D perhaps being TRBD1 or TRBD2 (6 bases each). Germline V lookup: CDR1 LNHNV, CDR2 YYDKDF (reference sequence). CDR3 size: 13 residues. Deletions cut 8 bases from V and 2 bases from J, with 11 bases between. The full variable domain, rest sourced from reference TRBV15 and TRBJ2-3, is DAMVIQNPRYQVTQFGKPVTLSCSQTLNHNVMYWYQQKSSQAPKLLFHYYDKDFNNEADTPDNFQSRRPNTSFCFLDIRSPGLGDTAMYLCATGGLATDTQYFGPGTRLTVL.

The V and J genes are TRBV15 and TRBJ1-1; D is ambiguous. The V end lost 0 bases, the J end lost 5 bases, and 10 bases lay between the germline ends. The CDR3 extends over 14 amino acids. CDR1 is LNHNV, CDR2 YYDKDF, per germline (reference sequence). Here the CDR3 reads CATSRDLRVTEAFF. The DNA of the CDR3 is TGTGCCACCAGCAGAGATTTGAGGGTGACTGAAGCTTTCTTT.

This clone was observed a few times. This chain links TRBV29-1 with TRBJ2-5, with 10 positions matching TRBD2. CDR1 SQVTM and CDR2 ANQGSEA come from the germline V gene. The CDR3 spans 14 residues. J lost 5 bases, V lost 2 bases, and 5 bases had no gene match. CDR3 loop: CSVEQRGGRETQYF. The CDR3 coding sequence is TGCAGCGTTGAACAGCGGGGGGGCCGGGAGACCCAGTACTTC.

The chain combines TRBV4-1 with TRBJ1-5; 9 bases align to TRBD1. Germline CDR1 is MGHRA and CDR2 is YSYEKL. This CDR3 has 17 residues. J gave up 0 bases and V 3 bases, and 6 bases lay outside the gene matches. The CDR3 spells CASSQWTGVDSNQPQHF. CDR3 DNA: TGCGCCAGCAGCCAGTGGACAGGGGTTGATAGCAATCAGCCCCAGCATTTT.

The chain recombines TRBV4-2 with TRBJ1-1; 7 bases map to TRBD1. The V gene's germline CDR1 is LGHNA and CDR2 YNFKEQ. The CDR3 runs to 15 residues. Losses at the gene ends were 0 bases for V and 6 bases for J; bases not matched to a gene: 7. CDR3 nucleotide sequence: TGTGCCAGCAGCCAAGAGCCACAGGGGAAACCTGAAGCTTTCTTT. Protein product: CASSQEPQGKPEAFF.

This clone was seen a handful of times. This chain joins TRBV7-9 and TRBJ1-2; a possible D gene is TRBD1 (5 bases). The V end was cut by 5 bases, the J end by 0 bases, with 13 bases between. The V gene's germline CDR1 is SEHNR and CDR2 FQNEAQ (reference sequence). CDR3 length: 15 amino acids. CDR3 nucleotide sequence: TGTGCCAGCAGCACGTGGGGGGTAGCTAACTATGGCTACACCTTC. Its translation is CASSTWGVANYGYTF.

The chain employs TRBV11-2 and TRBJ2-5, with TRBD1 matching over 9 bases. The germline V gene has CDR1 SGHAT and CDR2 FQNNGV. Trimming took 6 bases from V and 4 from J; bases not matched to a gene: 9. This CDR3 has 15 residues. The CDR3 reads CASRVNRGRGETQYF. DNA for the CDR3: TGTGCCAGCAGGGTTAACAGGGGGCGCGGAGAGACCCAGTACTTC.

The chain has TRBV29-1 and TRBJ2-1, with 12 bases that match TRBD2. Germline V gene sequence: CDR1 SQVTM, CDR2 ANQGSEA. V dropped 7 bases and J dropped 7; count of bases not matched to a gene: 2. This CDR3 contains 12 residues. The CDR3 DNA is TGCAGCGCTGGACTAGCGGGGAATGAGCAGTTCTTC. Translated: CSAGLAGNEQFF.